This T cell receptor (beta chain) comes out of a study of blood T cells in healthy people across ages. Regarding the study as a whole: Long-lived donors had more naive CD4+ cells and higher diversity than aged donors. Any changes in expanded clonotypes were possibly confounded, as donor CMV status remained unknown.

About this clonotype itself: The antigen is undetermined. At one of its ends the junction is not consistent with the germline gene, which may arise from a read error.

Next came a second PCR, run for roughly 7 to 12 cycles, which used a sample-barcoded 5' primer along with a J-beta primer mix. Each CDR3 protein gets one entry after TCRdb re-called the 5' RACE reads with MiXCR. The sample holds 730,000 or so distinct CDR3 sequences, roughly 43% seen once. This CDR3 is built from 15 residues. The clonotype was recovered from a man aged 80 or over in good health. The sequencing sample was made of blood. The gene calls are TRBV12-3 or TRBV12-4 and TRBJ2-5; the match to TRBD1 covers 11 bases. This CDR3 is CASSLADRGRETEYF. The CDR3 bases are TGTGCCAGCAGTTTAGCGGACAGGGGGCGCGAGACCGAGTACTTC.